This T cell receptor (beta chain) was recorded in a study of CD8+CD57+ T cells in acquired aplastic anemia. Sequencing was done on patients that had shown CD8+CD57+ cell expansion by flow cytometry. Every patient had severe acquired aplastic anemia. CDR3 and TCR beta VDJ profiling relied on genomic DNA as the template. TCRdb fed the reads into MiXCR, producing one record per CDR3 protein. The repertoire holds fewer than 300,000 distinct CDR3 sequences, around 82% seen once, with roughly 42% in the top ten. This CDR3 has 16 residues. V lost 2 bases to trimming and J lost 7 bases; unmatched junction nucleotides: 9. CDR1 is SGHNT, CDR2 YENEEA, per germline.

The rearrangement uses TRBV11-3 and TRBJ2-2, with TRBD1 identical over 8 bases. The specimen sequenced was sorted CD4+, CD8+, or CD8+CD57+ T cells (not recorded which) from PBMCs. This receptor was identified in a human donor with aplastic anemia. The CDR3, as DNA: TGTGCCAGCAGCTTATATCGTACAGGGGGGATCGGGGAGCTGTTTTTT. Amino acid sequence: CASSLYRTGGIGELFF.